Included here is one TCR beta chain sequence, with context. Its antigen is unidentified. The data are from a study of OX40 agonist ivuxolimab in advanced cancers. Study details: The patients received ivuxolimab by intravenous route every 2 weeks at 0.01 to 10 mg/kg.

Clones were read by immunoSEQ multiplex PCR, and TCRdb kept only the in-frame ones, dropping some. The data hold under 80,000 clones, with roughly 87% observed a single time. Study outcomes and limitations: CD4+ and CD8+ blood T cells expanded clonally by week 6 at 0.1 to 3.0 mg/kg.

The CDR3 runs to 11 residues. From germline, CDR1 is LNHDA and CDR2 SQIVND (reference sequence). Trimming removed 11 bases from V and 4 bases from J, with 11 bases in between. The source of this sequence is an adult with an advanced solid tumor such as melanoma, head and neck, liver or kidney cancer. Sample: CD4+ or CD8+ T cells sorted from blood, taken in a trial of the OX40 agonist ivuxolimab. The genes are TRBV19 and TRBJ2-5, with D possibly TRBD1 on 5 matching bases. In DNA form, the CDR3 reads TGTGCCGCAGGGTTCAGAGAGACCCAGTACTTC. This sequence encodes CAAGFRETQYF.